The 13 T cell receptor beta chains below come from one sample, sequenced in a study of human T cells and chemical hapten exposure. TCRdb re-called the RACE reads with MiXCR, one entry per CDR3 protein. The sample records 350,000 to 400,000 distinct CDR3 sequences, 4% to 6% being singletons. The time point was: pre-sensitization, week 0. Treatment denoted: therapeutic diphenylcyclopropenone sensitization with weekly scalp DPC. Sequencing used whole blood, obtained in connection with sensitization to the hapten diphenylcyclopropenone (DPC). All receptors derive from a woman in her fifties or sixties with alopecia areata. Some clones in this sample may be carry-over from other donors' samples.

This clonotype was counted between two and nine times. The CDR3 loop reads CASGTGYSEQYF. As DNA, the CDR3 is TGTGCCAGCGGGACAGGGTATAGCGAGCAGTACTTC. The chain joins TRBV27 to TRBJ2-7, with TRBD1 identical over 9 bases. The CDR3 has 12 amino acids. Losses at the gene ends were 8 bases for V and 6 bases for J; bases not matched to a gene: 5. The germline CDR1 and CDR2 sequences are MNHEY and SMNVEV (reference sequence).

V and J are TRBV11-2 and TRBJ2-3; tentative D call: TRBD1 (5 bases). Germline V lookup: CDR1 SGHAT, CDR2 FQNNGV. CDR3 length: 14 residues. V gave up 5 bases and J gave up 3 bases, with 12 bases separating them. CDR3 sequence (DNA): TGTGCCAGCAGCCCCCCCCAGGGAACAGATACGCAGTATTTT. Its translation: CASSPPQGTDTQYF.

The gene calls are TRBV2 and TRBJ2-3; D possibly corresponds to TRBD2 (5 bases). The CDR3 runs 15 residues. V shed 1 base and J shed 0 bases, with 8 bases lying between them. Germline CDR1 and CDR2: SNHLY and FYNNEI. CDR3 DNA sequence: TGTGCCAGCAGTGAAGTGGGGAGTAGCACAGATACGCAGTATTTT. Encoded protein: CASSEVGSSTDTQYF.

This clonotype was recorded at least ten times. The J gene is TRBJ2-4, the V gene TRBV4-3; D uncertain. Germline CDR1 is LGHNA and CDR2 is YSLEER. The CDR3 consists of 15 residues. The V gene lost 1 base and the J gene lost 1 base, with 8 bases spanning the gap. The CDR3 sequence: CASSQGDRAKNIQYF. In DNA, the CDR3 is TGCGCCAGCAGCCAAGGCGATAGGGCCAAAAACATTCAGTACTTC.

Many counts were recorded for this clonotype. V is TRBV11-2 and J is TRBJ2-1; D is perhaps TRBD1 or TRBD2 (5 bases each). Germline loops: CDR1 SGHAT, CDR2 FQNNGV. The CDR3 length is 14 residues. Trimming cost V 0 bases and J 9 bases, with 12 bases left between them. The CDR3 reads CASSLDRWGTEQFF. The CDR3 DNA follows: TGTGCCAGCAGCTTAGATAGGTGGGGGACTGAGCAGTTCTTC.

This clonotype came up many times. The chain links TRBV28 to TRBJ1-5, with TRBD1 as a possible D gene (5 bases). Germline assignment: CDR1 MDHEN and CDR2 SYDVKM. There are 15 residues in the CDR3. Trimming stripped 3 bases from V and 5 bases from J, with 14 bases between. The CDR3 nucleotides are TGTGCCAGCAGTTTCCAGGGCGGAGGATATCAGCCCCAGCATTTT. Its protein is CASSFQGGGYQPQHF.

This clonotype was found a few times. The chain has TRBV20-1 and TRBJ1-5; D remains ambiguous. CDR1 is DFQATT and CDR2 is SNEGSKA in the germline V gene (reference sequence). The CDR3 totals 16 residues. The V end was cut by 1 base, the J end by 0 bases, with 13 bases between. CDR3 sequence: CSARVRGGYSNQPQHF. In nucleotides, the CDR3 is TGCAGTGCTAGAGTTCGAGGAGGGTATAGCAATCAGCCCCAGCATTTT.

This clonotype has a count of ten or more. CDR3 nucleotide sequence: TGTGCCAGCAGCCCTGCTAGCGGGAGGTTAGATACGCAGTATTTT. It translates to CASSPASGRLDTQYF. This chain joins TRBV12-3 or TRBV12-4 and TRBJ2-3; 11 bases agree with TRBD2. J was trimmed by 5 bases and V by 6 bases; bases with no gene match: 7. The CDR3 spans 15 residues.

The V gene is TRBV29-1, the J gene TRBJ1-3; tentatively, D is TRBD1 (5 bases). The CDR3 consists of 14 residues. Germline V CDR1 and CDR2: SQVTM, ANQGSEA. Between the trimmed V and J ends, which lost 4 bases and 1 base, there was a span of 11 bases. Here the CDR3 reads CSVATGTSGNTIYF. The CDR3 DNA reads TGCAGCGTTGCGACCGGGACGTCTGGAAACACCATATATTTT.

This clonotype has only a few counts. The rearrangement joins TRBV7-2 to TRBJ1-1; 9 bases map to TRBD1. The CDR3 totals 15 residues. Germline CDR1 and CDR2: SGHTA and FQGNSA. J gave up 4 bases and V 2 bases, and 5 bases lay outside the gene matches. Written as DNA, the CDR3 is TGTGCCAGCAGCTTATCCTGGACAGGGGTCACTGAAGCTTTCTTT. This encodes CASSLSWTGVTEAFF.

V and J are TRBV5-6 and TRBJ2-1; 7 positions match TRBD2. The CDR3 length is 12 residues. Germline V lookup: CDR1 SGHDT, CDR2 YYEEEE. The trim removed 3 bases at V and 10 bases at J, leaving 4 bases unmatched. CDR3: CASSWGAGEQFF. The CDR3 nucleotides read TGTGCCAGCAGCTGGGGAGCGGGAGAGCAGTTCTTC.

This clonotype was picked up many times. The chain uses TRBV12-3 or TRBV12-4 and TRBJ2-7; 8 nucleotides match TRBD1. The ends lost 6 bases at V and 0 bases at J; junction bases unmatched: 4. The CDR3 runs 14 residues. The CDR3 DNA follows: TGTGCCAGCAGAGGGACAGGCGTCTCCTACGAGCAGTACTTC. It codes for CASRGTGVSYEQYF.

The V call is TRBV15, the J call TRBJ2-3, with D unresolved. Trimming shortened V by 3 bases and J by 0 bases, and 10 bases separated the two germline ends. Germline loops: CDR1 LNHNV, CDR2 YYDKDF (reference sequence). The CDR3 runs 15 residues. The CDR3 coding sequence is TGTGCCACCAGCAGCGAGAAATCTAGCACAGATACGCAGTATTTT. It translates to CATSSEKSSTDTQYF.